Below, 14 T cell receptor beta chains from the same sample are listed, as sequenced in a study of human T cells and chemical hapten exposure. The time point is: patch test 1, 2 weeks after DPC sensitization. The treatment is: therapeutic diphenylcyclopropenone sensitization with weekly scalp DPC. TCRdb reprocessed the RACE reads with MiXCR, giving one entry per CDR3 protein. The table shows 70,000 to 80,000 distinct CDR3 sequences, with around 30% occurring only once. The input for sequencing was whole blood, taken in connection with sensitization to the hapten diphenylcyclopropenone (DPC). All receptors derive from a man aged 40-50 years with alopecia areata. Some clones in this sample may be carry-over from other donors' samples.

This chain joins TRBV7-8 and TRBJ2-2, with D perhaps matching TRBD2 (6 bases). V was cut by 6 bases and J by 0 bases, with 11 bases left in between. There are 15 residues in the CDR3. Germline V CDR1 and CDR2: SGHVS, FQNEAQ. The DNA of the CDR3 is TGTGCCAGCAGTCGGGAGCTAGCGAACACCGGGGAGCTGTTTTTT. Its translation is CASSRELANTGELFF.

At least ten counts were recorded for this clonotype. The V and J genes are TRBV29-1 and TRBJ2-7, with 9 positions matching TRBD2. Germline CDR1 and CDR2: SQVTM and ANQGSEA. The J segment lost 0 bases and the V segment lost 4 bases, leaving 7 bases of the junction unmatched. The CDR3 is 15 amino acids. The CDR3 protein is CSVVLAGRSSYEQYF. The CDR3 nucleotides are TGCAGCGTTGTACTAGCGGGCCGAAGCTCCTACGAGCAGTACTTC.

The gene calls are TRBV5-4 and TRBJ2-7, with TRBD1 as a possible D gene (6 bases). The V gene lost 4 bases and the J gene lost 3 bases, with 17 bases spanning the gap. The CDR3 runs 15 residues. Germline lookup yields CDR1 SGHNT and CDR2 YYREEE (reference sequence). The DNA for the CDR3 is TGTGCCAGCAGCCAAGTCGGACAGAAAAGCTACGAGCAGTACTTC. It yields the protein CASSQVGQKSYEQYF.

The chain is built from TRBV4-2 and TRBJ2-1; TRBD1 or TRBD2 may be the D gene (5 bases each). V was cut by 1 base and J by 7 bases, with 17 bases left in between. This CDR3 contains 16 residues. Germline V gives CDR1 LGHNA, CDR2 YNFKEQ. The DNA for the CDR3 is TGTGCCAGCAGCCAAGTGAACGGGAACTACAGGAATGAGCAGTTCTTC. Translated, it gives CASSQVNGNYRNEQFF.

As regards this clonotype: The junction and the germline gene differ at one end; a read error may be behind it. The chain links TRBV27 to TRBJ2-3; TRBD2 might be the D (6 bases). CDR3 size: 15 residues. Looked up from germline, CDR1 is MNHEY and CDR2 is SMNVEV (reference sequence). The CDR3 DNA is TGTGCCAGCAGTTTAATAGCGGATTTCACACATACGCAGTATTTT. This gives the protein CASSLIADFTHTQYF.

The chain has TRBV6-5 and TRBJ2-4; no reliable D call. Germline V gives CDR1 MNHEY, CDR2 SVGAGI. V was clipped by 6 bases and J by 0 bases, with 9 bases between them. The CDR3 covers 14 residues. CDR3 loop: CASSPSGAKNIQYF. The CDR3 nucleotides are TGTGCCAGCAGCCCCTCCGGAGCCAAAAACATTCAGTACTTC.

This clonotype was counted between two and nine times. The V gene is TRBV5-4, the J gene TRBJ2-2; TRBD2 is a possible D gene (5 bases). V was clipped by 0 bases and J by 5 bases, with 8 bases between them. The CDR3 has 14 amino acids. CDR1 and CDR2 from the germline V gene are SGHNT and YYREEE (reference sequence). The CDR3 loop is CASSLGETTGELFF. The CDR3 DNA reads TGTGCCAGCAGCTTGGGGGAGACGACCGGGGAGCTGTTTTTT.

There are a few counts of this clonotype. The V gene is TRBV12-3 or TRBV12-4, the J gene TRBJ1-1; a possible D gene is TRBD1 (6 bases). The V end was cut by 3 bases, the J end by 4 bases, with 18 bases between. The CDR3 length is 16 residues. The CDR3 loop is CASSFWTASSSTEAFF. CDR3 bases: TGTGCCAGCAGTTTTTGGACAGCAAGCTCCAGCACTGAAGCTTTCTTT.

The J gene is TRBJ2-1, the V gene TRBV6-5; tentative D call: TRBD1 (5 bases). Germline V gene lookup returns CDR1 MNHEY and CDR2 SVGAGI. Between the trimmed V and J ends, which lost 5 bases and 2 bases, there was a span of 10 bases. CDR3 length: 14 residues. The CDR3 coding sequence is TGTGCCAGCAGTCGACAGAGAGCCTACAATGAGCAGTTCTTC. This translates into CASSRQRAYNEQFF.

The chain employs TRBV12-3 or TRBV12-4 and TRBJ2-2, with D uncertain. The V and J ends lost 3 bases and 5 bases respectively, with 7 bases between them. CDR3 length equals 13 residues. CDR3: CASSFIKTGELFF. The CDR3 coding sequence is TGTGCCAGCAGTTTTATAAAAACCGGGGAGCTGTTTTTT.

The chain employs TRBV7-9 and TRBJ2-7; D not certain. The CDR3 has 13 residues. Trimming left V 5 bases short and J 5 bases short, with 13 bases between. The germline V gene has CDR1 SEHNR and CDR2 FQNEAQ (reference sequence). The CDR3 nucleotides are TGTGCCAGCAGCCGGGCTCTTAACGACGAGCAGTACTTC. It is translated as CASSRALNDEQYF.

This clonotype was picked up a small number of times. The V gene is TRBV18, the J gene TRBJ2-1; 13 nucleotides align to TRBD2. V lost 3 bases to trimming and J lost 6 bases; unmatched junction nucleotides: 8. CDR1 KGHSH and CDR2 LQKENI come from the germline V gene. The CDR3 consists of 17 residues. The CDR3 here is CASSPLPTSGRANEQFF. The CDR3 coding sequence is TGTGCCAGCTCACCTCTTCCCACTAGCGGGAGGGCCAATGAGCAGTTCTTC.

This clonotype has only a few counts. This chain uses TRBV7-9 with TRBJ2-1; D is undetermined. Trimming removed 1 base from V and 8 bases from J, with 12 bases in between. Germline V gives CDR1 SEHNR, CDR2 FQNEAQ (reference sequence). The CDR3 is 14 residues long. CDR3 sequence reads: CASSLGVLGYEQFF. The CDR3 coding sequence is TGTGCCAGCAGCTTAGGAGTCCTGGGGTATGAGCAGTTCTTC. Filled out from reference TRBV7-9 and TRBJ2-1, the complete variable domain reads DTGVSQNPRHKITKRGQNVTFRCDPISEHNRLYWYRQTLGQGPEFLTYFQNEAQLEKSRLLSDRFSAERPKGSFSTLEIQRTEQGDSAMYLCASSLGVLGYEQFFGPGTRLTVL.

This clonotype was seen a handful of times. The CDR3 reads CASLAGAGANVLTF. CDR3 bases: TGTGCCAGCCTGGCAGGGGCTGGGGCCAACGTCCTGACTTTC. This chain connects TRBV3-1 to TRBJ2-6; maybe TRBD1 (6 bases). The V and J ends lost 8 bases and 2 bases respectively, with 10 bases between them. CDR1 is LGHDT and CDR2 is YNNKEL in the germline V gene (reference sequence). This CDR3 is 14 amino acids long.